The clone carrying this T cell receptor beta chain appeared many times. Its antigen is unknown. The data stem from a study of T-cell reconstitution after alpha-beta-depleted transplantation in children. Whole-study findings and limits: Surviving recipient cells, namely T cells and thymic progenitors, were the source of high day-60 TCRbeta diversity in some patients. Most T-cell counts and diversity one year after the transplant came from T cells that were newly produced. The study reportedly traced alpha-beta T cells about two months after transplant to several hundred expanded graft clones.

A library of TCRbeta sequences, prepared with unique molecular identifiers, was generated. Via MiXCR, TCRdb re-called the PCR reads, giving one row per CDR3 protein. The table has 750,000 to 950,000 distinct CDR3 sequences, 15% to 20% seen once. Germline CDR1 reads SGDLS; CDR2 reads YYNGEE. V shed 3 bases and J shed 1 base, with 11 bases lying between them. CDR3 length: 15 amino acids. V usage is TRBV9 and J usage is TRBJ2-1; tentatively, D is TRBD1 (6 bases). This specimen consisted of PBMCs, mostly from graft donor cells, obtained 360 days after TCRalphabeta/CD19-depleted stem cell transplant. The origin of this receptor is a male patient younger than 18 who had a stem cell transplant for acute lymphoblastic leukemia, so the T cells may come from the graft donor. Here the CDR3 reads CASSGGQLSYNEQFF. The CDR3 DNA sequence: TGTGCCAGCAGCGGCGGACAGCTTTCCTACAATGAGCAGTTCTTC.